This T cell receptor (beta chain) was recorded in a study of beta chain features in type 1 diabetes (dated by TCRdb to between 2017 and 2018). The study in broad terms: Patients and healthy donors did not differ in mean age, gender distribution, total cell number or subset yield. A total of roughly 110 million sorted cells were examined across all samples, and the number of cells per subset was strongly correlated with RNA yield. The study compared the TCRB repertoires of sorted circulating CD4+ T cell subsets in recently diagnosed type 1 diabetes patients with those in matched healthy donors. Regulatory and stem cell-like memory subsets were isolated from only 8 patients and about 8 healthy donors, whereas naive and central memory subsets came from all 30 or so donors. The research as a whole found: Naive, central memory and regulatory TCRB repertoires appeared to be more alike among patients than among healthy donors. A moderate but significant shortening of TCRB CDR3 length was observed in type 1 diabetes patients in all four CD4+ subsets. Shorter templates might be favored by PCR, yet because patient and control samples were amplified and corrected together, any such skew would affect both groups equally. Fewer insertions and more nucleotide deletions at VDJ recombination sites were observed in patients with type 1 diabetes, implying thymic rearrangement abnormalities. Because cDNA was sequenced instead of genomic DNA, highly expressing activated cells could be over-represented, though the groups showed no difference in activation or CD3 levels. HLA sub-analyses involved small numbers of individuals, so any influence of HLA type on TCRB rearrangement remained unresolved.

This clone was found a few times. Its specific antigen is unknown. No base qualities exist here, and no much larger clone lies one base off it. At the junction V is shortened by 3 bases and J by 4 bases, with 7 bases in between. Measured from the cysteine to the phenylalanine, the CDR3 is 13 residues long. The sequence is cut down to CDR3 DNA, 39 bases in frame from base 1. CDR1 is given as MNHEY and CDR2 as SMNVEV, both from the germline V gene (reference sequence). A single peripheral blood draw of around 120 mL on average was collected from each donor into heparinised tubes. A BD FACSAria II was used to sort naive, central memory, regulatory and stem cell-like memory CD4+ T cells with a panel that included CD45RO, CCR7, CD25, CD127, CD95 and CD27. A purity above 95% was achieved for all sorted populations. PBMCs were separated immediately by Lymphoprep density gradient centrifugation and were stained directly, without being cultured. Samples were stained and sorted in pairs, with one healthy donor and one patient per experiment, so that batch effects were minimized.

The entire isolated RNA was reverse transcribed using the High Capacity cDNA Reverse Transcription Kit, and thus expressed TCRB transcripts were sequenced. Deep immunoSEQ sequencing was applied to naive, central memory and regulatory T cell samples, giving an average of roughly 3.3 million total reads per sample. Sorted cells were lysed in RLT buffer and RNA was extracted with DNase-treated RNeasy Micro or Mini kits, depending on cell number. Each cell subset was processed separately to prevent cross-contamination, with patient and healthy donor samples processed together. Using the immunoSEQ multiplex PCR, TCRB sequences were amplified from cDNA into 87-bp fragments spanning the CDR3 region. The amplicons were sequenced using the Illumina HiSeq platform. In the source study's methods: Synthetic template baselines were used to correct PCR bias computationally, reads within Hamming distance 2 were collapsed, and singletons that could not be merged were discarded. By aligning reads against IMGT, V, D and J genes, CDR3 length, and insertions or deletions at six rearrangement sites were assigned. Within each subset, clonotype counts were normalized to sorted cell number, and only after that were true diversity and Gini coefficients computed with the tcR R package. The overlap coefficient, calculated on TCRB nucleotide sequences, was used to measure repertoire sharing. Out-of-frame TCRB sequences from naive cells were analyzed to stand in for the pre-selection repertoire. TCRdb obtained this table from immuneACCESS and retained in-frame rearrangements with V and J assigned. These tables miss some clones; where compared with another copy, unresolved V genes account for less than half of the shortfall, and the remainder is unexplained. V and J calls and clone size are given by that table; D and trimming were obtained from the DNA. For this sample the table gives 350,000 to 450,000 clones, of which about 14% were detected only once. The ten largest clonotypes hold around 0.02% of the sample.

The clonotype comes from a woman younger than 35 in good health. The chain couples TRBV27 to TRBJ1-5, with the D gene uncertain. Sequenced material: naive CD4+ T cells from blood. The cell subset or site label, read with the paper, signifies: true naive CD4+ T cells. The CDR3: CASSFEGNQPQHF. The DNA sequence reads TGTGCCAGCAGTTTTGAGGGAAATCAGCCCCAGCATTTT.